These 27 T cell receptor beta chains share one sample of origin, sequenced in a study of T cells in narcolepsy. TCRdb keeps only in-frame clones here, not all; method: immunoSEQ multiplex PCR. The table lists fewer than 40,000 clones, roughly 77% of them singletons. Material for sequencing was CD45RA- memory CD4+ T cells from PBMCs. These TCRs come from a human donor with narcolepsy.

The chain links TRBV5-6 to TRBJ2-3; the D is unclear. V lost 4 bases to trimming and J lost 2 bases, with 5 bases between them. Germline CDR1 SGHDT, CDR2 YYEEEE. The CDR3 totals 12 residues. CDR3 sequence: CASSRVTDTQYF. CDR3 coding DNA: TGTGCCAGCAGCCGAGTCACAGATACGCAGTATTTT.

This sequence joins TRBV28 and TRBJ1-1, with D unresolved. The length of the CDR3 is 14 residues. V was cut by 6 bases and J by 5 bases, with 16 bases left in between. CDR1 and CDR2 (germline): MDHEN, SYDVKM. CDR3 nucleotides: TGTGCCAGCAGATTCGGAACCCTGGGGACTGAAGCTTTCTTT. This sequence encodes CASRFGTLGTEAFF. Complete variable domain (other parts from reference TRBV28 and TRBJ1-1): DVKVTQSSRYLVKRTGEKVFLECVQDMDHENMFWYRQDPGLGLRLIYFSYDVKMKEKGDIPEGYSVSREKKERFSLILESASTNQTSMYLCASRFGTLGTEAFFGQGTRLTVV.

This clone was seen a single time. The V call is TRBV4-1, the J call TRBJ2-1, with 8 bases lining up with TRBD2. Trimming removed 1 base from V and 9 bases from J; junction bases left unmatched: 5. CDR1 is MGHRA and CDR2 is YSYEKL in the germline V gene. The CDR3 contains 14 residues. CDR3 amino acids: CASSQGGGFGEQFF. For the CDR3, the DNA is TGCGCCAGCAGCCAAGGCGGGGGGTTCGGTGAGCAGTTCTTC.

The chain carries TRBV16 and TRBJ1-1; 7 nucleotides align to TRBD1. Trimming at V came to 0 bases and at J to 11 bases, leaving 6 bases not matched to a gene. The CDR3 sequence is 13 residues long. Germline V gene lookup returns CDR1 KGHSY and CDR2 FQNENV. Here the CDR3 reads CASSQSRDSTAFF. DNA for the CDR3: TGTGCCAGCAGCCAATCGCGGGACAGTACGGCTTTCTTT.

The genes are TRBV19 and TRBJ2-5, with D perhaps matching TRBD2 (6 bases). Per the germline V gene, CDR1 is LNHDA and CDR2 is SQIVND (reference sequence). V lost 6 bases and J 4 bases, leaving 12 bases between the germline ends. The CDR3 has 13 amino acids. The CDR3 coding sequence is TGTGCCAGTAGCCCTGGGGGAGGAGAGACCCAGTACTTC. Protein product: CASSPGGGETQYF.

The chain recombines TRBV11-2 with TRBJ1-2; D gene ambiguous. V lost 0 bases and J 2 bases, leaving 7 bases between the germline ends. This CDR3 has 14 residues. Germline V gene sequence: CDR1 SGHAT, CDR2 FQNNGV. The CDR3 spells CASSLDGGNYGYTF. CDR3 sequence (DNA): TGTGCCAGCAGCTTAGATGGAGGGAACTATGGCTACACCTTC.

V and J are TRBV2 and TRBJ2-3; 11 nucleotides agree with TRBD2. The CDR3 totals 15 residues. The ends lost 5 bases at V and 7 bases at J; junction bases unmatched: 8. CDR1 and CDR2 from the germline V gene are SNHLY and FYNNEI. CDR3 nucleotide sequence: TGTGCCAGCAGTTCCGGGACTAGCGGAACCCATACGCAGTATTTT. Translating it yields CASSSGTSGTHTQYF.

The CDR3 sequence: CASSLAKGRNTGELFF. CDR3 nucleotide sequence: TGTGCCAGCAGCTTAGCGAAGGGGAGGAACACCGGGGAGCTGTTTTTT. The chain employs TRBV7-3 and TRBJ2-2; D tentatively fits TRBD1 or TRBD2 (5 bases each). This CDR3 has 16 amino acids. The V and J ends lost 2 bases and 1 base respectively, with 11 bases between them. In germline, CDR1 is SGHTA, CDR2 FQGTGA. Full variable domain (rest looked up from reference TRBV7-3 and TRBJ2-2): GAGVSQTPSNKVTEKGKYVELRCDPISGHTALYWYRQSLGQGPEFLIYFQGTGAADDSGLPNDRFFAVRPEGSVSTLKIQRTERGDSAVYLCASSLAKGRNTGELFFGEGSRLTVL.

DNA of the CDR3: TGTGCCAGCAGCTTATTAGCGGGAGGAACCCTGCCCTACAATGAGCAGTTCTTC. Amino acid sequence: CASSLLAGGTLPYNEQFF. This sequence joins TRBV5-5 and TRBJ2-1, with 10 bases that match TRBD2. Trimming at V came to 2 bases and at J to 2 bases, leaving 10 bases not matched to a gene. This CDR3 has 18 residues. Germline V lookup: CDR1 SGHKS, CDR2 YYEKEE (reference sequence).

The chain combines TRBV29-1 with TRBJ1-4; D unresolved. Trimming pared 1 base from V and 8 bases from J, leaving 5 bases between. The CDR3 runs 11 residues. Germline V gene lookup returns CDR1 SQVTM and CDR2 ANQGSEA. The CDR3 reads CSVEVQEKLFF. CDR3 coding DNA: TGCAGCGTTGAAGTTCAGGAAAAACTGTTTTTT. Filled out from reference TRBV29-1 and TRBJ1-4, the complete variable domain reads SAVISQKPSRDICQRGTSLTIQCQVDSQVTMMFWYRQQPGQSLTLIATANQGSEATYESGFVIDKFPISRPNLTFSTLTVSNMSPEDSSIYLCSVEVQEKLFFGSGTQLSVL.

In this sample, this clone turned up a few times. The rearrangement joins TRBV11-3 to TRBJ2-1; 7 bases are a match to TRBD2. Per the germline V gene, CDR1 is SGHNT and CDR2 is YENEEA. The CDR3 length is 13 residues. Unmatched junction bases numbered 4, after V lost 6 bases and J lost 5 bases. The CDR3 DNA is TGTGCCAGCAGGACTAGCCGTAACAATGAGCAGTTCTTC. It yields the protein CASRTSRNNEQFF.

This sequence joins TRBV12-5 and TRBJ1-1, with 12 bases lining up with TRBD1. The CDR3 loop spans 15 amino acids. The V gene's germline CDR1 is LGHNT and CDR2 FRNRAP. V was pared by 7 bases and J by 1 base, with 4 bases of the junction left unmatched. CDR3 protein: CASVTGQGANTEAFF. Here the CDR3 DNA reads TGTGCTAGTGTCACGGGACAGGGGGCGAACACTGAAGCTTTCTTT.

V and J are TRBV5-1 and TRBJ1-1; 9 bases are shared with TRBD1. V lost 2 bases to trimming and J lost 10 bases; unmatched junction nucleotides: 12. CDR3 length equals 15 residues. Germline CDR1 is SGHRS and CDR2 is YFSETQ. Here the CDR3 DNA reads TGCGCCAGCAGCTTACTGCCGGGACAGGGATCCGTAGCTTTCTTT. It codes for CASSLLPGQGSVAFF.

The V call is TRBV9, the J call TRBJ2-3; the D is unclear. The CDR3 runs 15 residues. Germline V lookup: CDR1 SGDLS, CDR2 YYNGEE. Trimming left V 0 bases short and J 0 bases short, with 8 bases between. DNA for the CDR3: TGTGCCAGCAGCGTAGATCCGGTTAGCACAGATACGCAGTATTTT. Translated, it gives CASSVDPVSTDTQYF.

CDR3 in DNA: TGTGCCATCAGTGTCATGAAGGATGTCAATGAGCAGTTCTTC. The encoded protein is CAISVMKDVNEQFF. This chain connects TRBV10-3 to TRBJ2-1; D is uncertain. V gave up 4 bases and J gave up 6 bases, with 13 bases separating them. Germline lookup yields CDR1 ENHRY and CDR2 SYGVKD. The CDR3 totals 14 residues.

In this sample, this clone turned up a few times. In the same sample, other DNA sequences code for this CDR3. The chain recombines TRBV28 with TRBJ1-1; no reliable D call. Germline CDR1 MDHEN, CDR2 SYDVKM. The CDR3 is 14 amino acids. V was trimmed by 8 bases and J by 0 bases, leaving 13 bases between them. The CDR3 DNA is TGTGCCAGCGTCCCGGGAGCCTTGAACACTGAAGCTTTCTTT. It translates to CASVPGALNTEAFF.

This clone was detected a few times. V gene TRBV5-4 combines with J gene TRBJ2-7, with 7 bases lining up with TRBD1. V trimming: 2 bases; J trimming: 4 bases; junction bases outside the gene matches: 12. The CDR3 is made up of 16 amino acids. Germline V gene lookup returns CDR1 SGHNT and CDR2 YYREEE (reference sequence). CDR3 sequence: CASSFGGQAILYEQYF. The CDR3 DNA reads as TGTGCCAGCAGCTTCGGCGGACAGGCTATTCTTTACGAGCAGTACTTC.

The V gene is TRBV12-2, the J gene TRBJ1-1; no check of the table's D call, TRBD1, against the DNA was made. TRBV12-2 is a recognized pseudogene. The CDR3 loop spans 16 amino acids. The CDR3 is CASRLPQMDRAAEAFF. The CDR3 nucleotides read TGTGCAAGTCGCTTACCCCAAATGGACAGGGCAGCTGAAGCTTTCTTT.

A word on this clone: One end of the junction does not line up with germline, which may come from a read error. The CDR3 DNA reads as TGTGCCAGCAGCGCTCAAGGAAAAACTGTTTTT. This translates into CASSAQGKTVF. The rearrangement joins TRBV7-3 to TRBJ1-4; D is undetermined. The CDR3 totals 11 residues. Germline V gene data show CDR1 as SGHTA and CDR2 as FQGTGA.

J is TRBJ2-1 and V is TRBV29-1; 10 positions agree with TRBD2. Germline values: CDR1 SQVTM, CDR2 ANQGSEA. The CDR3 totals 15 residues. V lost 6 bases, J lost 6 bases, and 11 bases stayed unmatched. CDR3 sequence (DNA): TGCAGCGTCGGCTCCCTAGCGGGAGTAAGCAATGAGCAGTTCTTC. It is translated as CSVGSLAGVSNEQFF.

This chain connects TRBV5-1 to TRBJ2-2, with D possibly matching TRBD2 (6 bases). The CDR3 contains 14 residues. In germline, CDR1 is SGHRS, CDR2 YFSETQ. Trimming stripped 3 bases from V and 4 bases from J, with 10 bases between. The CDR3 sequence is CASSWDSRTGELFF. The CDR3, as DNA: TGCGCCAGCAGCTGGGACTCCCGCACCGGGGAGCTGTTTTTT.

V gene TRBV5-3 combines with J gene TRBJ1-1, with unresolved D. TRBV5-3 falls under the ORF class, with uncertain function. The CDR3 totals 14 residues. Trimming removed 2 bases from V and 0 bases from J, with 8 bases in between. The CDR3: CARSFVDVNTEAFF. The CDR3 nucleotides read TGTGCCAGAAGCTTCGTCGATGTGAACACTGAAGCTTTCTTT.

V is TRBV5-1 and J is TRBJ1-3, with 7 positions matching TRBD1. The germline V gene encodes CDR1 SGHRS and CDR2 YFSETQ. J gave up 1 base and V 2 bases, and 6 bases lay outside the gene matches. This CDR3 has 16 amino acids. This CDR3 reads CASSLGTVFSGNTIYF. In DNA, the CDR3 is TGCGCCAGCAGCTTAGGGACAGTCTTTTCTGGAAACACCATATATTTT.

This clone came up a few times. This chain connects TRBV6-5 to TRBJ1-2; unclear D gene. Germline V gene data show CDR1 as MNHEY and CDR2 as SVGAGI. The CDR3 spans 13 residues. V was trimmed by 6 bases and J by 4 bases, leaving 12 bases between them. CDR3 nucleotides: TGTGCCAGCAGCCCGACCAAAACCTATGGCTACACCTTC. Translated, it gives CASSPTKTYGYTF.

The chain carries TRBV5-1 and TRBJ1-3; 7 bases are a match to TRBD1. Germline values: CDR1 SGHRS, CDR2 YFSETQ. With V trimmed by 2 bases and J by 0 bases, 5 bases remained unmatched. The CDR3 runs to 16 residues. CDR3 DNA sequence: TGCGCCAGCAGCTTTTTCACAGGGGACTCTGGAAACACCATATATTTT. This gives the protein CASSFFTGDSGNTIYF.

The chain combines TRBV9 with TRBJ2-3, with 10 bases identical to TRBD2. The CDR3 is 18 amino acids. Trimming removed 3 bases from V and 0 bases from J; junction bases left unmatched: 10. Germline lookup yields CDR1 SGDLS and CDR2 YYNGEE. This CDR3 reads CASSATLLAGVSTDTQYF. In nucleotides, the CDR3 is TGTGCCAGCAGCGCGACTCTTCTAGCGGGAGTGAGCACAGATACGCAGTATTTT.

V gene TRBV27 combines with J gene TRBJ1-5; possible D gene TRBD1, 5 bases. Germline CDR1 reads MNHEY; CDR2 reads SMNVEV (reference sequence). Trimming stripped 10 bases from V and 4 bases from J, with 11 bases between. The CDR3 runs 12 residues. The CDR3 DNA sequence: TGTGCCACCAGGGAGGCGAATCAGCCCCAGCATTTT. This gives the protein CATREANQPQHF.